Below, one T cell receptor beta chain is given with its context. Its antigen is still unknown. One base away there is no much larger clone; base qualities are not given. This entry is derived from a study of blood T cell repertoires in COVID-19 (dated by TCRdb to about 2020). For the wider study: Samples covering the acute and convalescent phases of COVID-19 were provided by collaborators in the United States, Italy and Spain. The prospective study material was composed of cDNA or gDNA derived from T cells, B-cell-depleted T cells, or PBMCs. Deeply sampled blood TCRbeta repertoires from subjects exposed to, actively infected with, or recovered from COVID-19 were included in the dataset. The repertoires were made available in a free public database intended to serve as a resource for research on the immune response to SARS-CoV-2. Samples came from the ongoing ImmuneRACE study (first 160 participants) plus 1,254 subjects from 6 global collaborators. A de-identified subject ID, COVID-19 status, age in years and sex were almost always included in the sample metadata. Where HLA class I and class II types were available, the types were taken from metadata supplied by the sample provider, not from assay-based typing. Beyond this particular receptor, the publication reports: Clinical and demographic metadata were provided uncurated, with the amount varying by source and participant.

Sequences MDHEN (CDR1) and SYDVKM (CDR2) are obtained from the germline V gene. The trim is 6 bases for V and 5 bases for J, with a gap of 13 bases between the germline ends. Its CDR3 holds 14 amino acids, cysteine through phenylalanine. Left in the record is the CDR3 DNA by itself, 42 bases read in frame from the first base. One collaborating source in Seattle enrolled patients while the patients were actively infected and followed the patients over time throughout the course of disease. Whole blood was collected in K2EDTA tubes by collaborating institutions according to the institutions' own protocols. For TCRbeta analysis, collaborators shipped samples as frozen whole blood, isolated PBMCs, or DNA extracted from either of those sample types. TCRbeta CDR3 regions were amplified from genomic DNA using the immunoSEQ Assay, a bias-controlled multiplex PCR. The paper's processing steps were these. The number of nucleated cells in each sample was estimated from the amplification of reference gene primers within the assay. Sequence reads were collapsed and filtered to measure the absolute abundance of every unique TCRbeta CDR3 rearrangement. For each sample, productive Simpson clonality was calculated by taking the square root of Simpson's diversity index across productive rearrangements. The immuneACCESS repertoire file appears here via TCRdb, limited to in-frame rearrangements. These files lack a portion of the clones; in checked studies, under half of the deficit traces to unresolved V genes, and the cause of the others is not known. V and J calls and clone size come straight from that table; D and trimming were deduced from the DNA. The sample table lists approximately 170,000 clones, about 85% of them with a count of one. The ten largest clones capture roughly 14% of the sample.

Sequenced material: peripheral blood. This chain joins TRBV28 to TRBJ2-2, with TRBD2 perhaps the D gene, on 5 matching bases. The TCR sequence derives from a woman in her sixties or seventies with COVID-19, enrolled during active disease. The sequence in DNA is TGTGCCAGCAGGCCCAGCGGTGTTACCGGGGAGCTGTTTTTT. It encodes CASRPSGVTGELFF.